This TCR beta chain was captured by sequencing in a study of shared clonotypes between healthy human individuals. Points from the study as a whole: The sharing of approximately 4.6% of naive CD4 clonotypes was seen across a handful of donors.

Points on this clone: No antigen is known for it.

Germline trimming cut 6 bases from V and 4 bases from J; bases unmatched to any gene: 5. This CDR3 has 14 amino acids. Germline V lookup: CDR1 LNHNV, CDR2 YYDKDF (reference sequence). TCRdb's copy holds only in-frame clones and misses some; the assay was immunoSEQ multiplex PCR. The sample records 2 million to 2.5 million clones, 90% to 95% being singletons. The sample taken for sequencing was naive CD4+ T cells from PBMCs. Subset denoted: CD45RA+ positively selected. This chain links TRBV15 with TRBJ1-4, with 7 positions matching TRBD1. This TCR was recovered from a man between 18 and 35 years old in good health. Some clones in this sample may be carry-over from other donors' samples. Here the CDR3 reads CATRPTGSNEKLFF. The CDR3 bases are TGTGCCACCAGACCGACAGGGAGTAATGAAAAACTGTTTTTT.